This T cell receptor beta chain was documented in a study of T cells in localized non-small cell lung cancer. General study results and limits: A median approximately 53 of the top 100 tumor clones appeared in adjacent lung. Sequence data derive from only one tumor region, so heterogeneity remains possible.

Germline assignment: CDR1 SNHLY and CDR2 FYNNEI. This CDR3 has 13 residues. The V gene lost 5 bases and the J gene lost 6 bases, with 11 bases spanning the gap. The assay was immunoSEQ multiplex PCR, and TCRdb's table has in-frame clones only and misses some. In the table there are about 11,000 clones, 90% to 95% of which are singletons. With regard to this clone: Its antigen is as yet unknown.

This clonotype was sampled from a male donor aged 60 or over with stage III lung adenocarcinoma. The specimen comprised peripheral blood, sampled before any cancer treatment. The chain couples TRBV2 to TRBJ1-5, with unresolved D. The chain's CDR3 is CASSLGSFQPQHF. The CDR3 coding sequence is TGTGCCAGCAGTCTGGGCTCTTTTCAGCCCCAGCATTTT.